This note documents a single T cell receptor beta chain sequence. No antigen is known for it. The sample comes from a study of T cell clusters in autoimmune cytopenias. Overall study results and limits: Healthy donors had about 3-fold more exclusive TRB clusters than active autoimmune hepatitis patients.

Some 34,000 genome equivalents of blood DNA were amplified for TRB. TRB rearrangements were amplified by touch-down multiplex PCR with mixed TRB-A/B primers. TCRdb reprocessed the multiplex PCR reads, keeping one entry per CDR3 protein, no DNA. Its table records 1,000 to 1,400 distinct CDR3 sequences. The CDR3 is 13 amino acids. Per the germline V gene, CDR1 is SQVTM and CDR2 is ANQGSEA. Sequencing used peripheral blood. This sequence joins TRBV29-1 and TRBJ2-5; TCRdb designates TRBD1, a call that cannot be tested without DNA. The sequence was collected from a human donor with an autoimmune cytopenia or autoimmune hepatitis (not recorded which). CDR3 amino acids: CSVPGQAIGTQYF. Full variable domain (remainder filled in from reference TRBV29-1 and TRBJ2-5): SAVISQKPSRDICQRGTSLTIQCQVDSQVTMMFWYRQQPGQSLTLIATANQGSEATYESGFVIDKFPISRPNLTFSTLTVSNMSPEDSSIYLCSVPGQAIGTQYFGPGTRLLVL.